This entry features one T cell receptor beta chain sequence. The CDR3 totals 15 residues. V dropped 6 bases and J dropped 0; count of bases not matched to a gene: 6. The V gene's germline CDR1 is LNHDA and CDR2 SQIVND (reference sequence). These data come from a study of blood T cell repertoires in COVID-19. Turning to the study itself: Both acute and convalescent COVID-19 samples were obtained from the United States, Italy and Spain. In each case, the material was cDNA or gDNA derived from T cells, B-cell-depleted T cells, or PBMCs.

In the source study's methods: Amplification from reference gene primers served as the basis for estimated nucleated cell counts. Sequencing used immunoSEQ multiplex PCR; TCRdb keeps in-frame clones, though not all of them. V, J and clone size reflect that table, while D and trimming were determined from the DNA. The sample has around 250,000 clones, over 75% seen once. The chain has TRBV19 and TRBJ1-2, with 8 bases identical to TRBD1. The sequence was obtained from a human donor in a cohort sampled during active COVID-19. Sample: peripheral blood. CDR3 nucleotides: TGTGCCAGTAGCTCCCTGGGACAGGCTAACTATGGCTACACCTTC. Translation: CASSSLGQANYGYTF.